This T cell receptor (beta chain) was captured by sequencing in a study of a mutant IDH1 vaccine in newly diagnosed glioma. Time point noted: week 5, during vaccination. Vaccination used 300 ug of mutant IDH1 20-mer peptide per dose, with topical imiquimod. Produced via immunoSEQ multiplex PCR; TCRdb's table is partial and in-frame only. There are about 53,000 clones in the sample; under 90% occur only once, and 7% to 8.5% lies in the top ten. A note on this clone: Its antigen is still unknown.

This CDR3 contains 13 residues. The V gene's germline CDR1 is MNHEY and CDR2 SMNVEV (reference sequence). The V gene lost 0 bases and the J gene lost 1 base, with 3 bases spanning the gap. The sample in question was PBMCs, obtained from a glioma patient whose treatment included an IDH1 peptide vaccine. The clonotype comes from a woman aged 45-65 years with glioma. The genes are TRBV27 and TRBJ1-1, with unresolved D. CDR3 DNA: TGTGCCAGCAGTTTATCACGGAACACTGAAGCTTTCTTT. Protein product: CASSLSRNTEAFF.